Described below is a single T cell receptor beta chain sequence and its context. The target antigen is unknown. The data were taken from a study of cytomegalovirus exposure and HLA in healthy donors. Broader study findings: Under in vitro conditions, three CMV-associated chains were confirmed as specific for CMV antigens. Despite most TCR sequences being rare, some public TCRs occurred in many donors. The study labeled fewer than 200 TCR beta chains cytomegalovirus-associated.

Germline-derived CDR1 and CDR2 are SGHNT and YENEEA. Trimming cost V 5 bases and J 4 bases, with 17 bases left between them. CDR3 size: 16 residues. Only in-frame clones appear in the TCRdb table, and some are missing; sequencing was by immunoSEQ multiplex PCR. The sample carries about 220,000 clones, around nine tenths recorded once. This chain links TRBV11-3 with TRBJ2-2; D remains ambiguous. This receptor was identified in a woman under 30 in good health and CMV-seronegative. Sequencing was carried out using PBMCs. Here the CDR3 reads CASSTLGQISTGELFF. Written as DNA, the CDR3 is TGTGCCAGCAGCACCCTTGGGCAGATCTCCACCGGGGAGCTGTTTTTT.